A single sample gave rise to the 22 T cell receptor beta chains below, sequenced in a study of T cell responses to AZD1222 COVID-19 vaccine. Measured with immunoSEQ multiplex PCR; TCRdb has only the in-frame clones, and not every one. This sample has around 100,000 clones, with 65% to 85% found just once. The sample consisted of peripheral blood, taken on day 0 of AZD1222 vaccination. Every receptor here comes from an adult in good health.

This chain's CDR3 is CASSLGSRDGTYNSPLHF. CDR3 in DNA: TGTGCCAGCAGCTTAGGGAGTAGGGATGGGACCTATAATTCACCCCTCCACTTT. The genes are TRBV7-6 and TRBJ1-6; no clear D gene. The CDR3 has 18 residues. Germline V gene lookup returns CDR1 SGHVS and CDR2 FNYEAQ. Trimming took 1 base from V and 2 from J, leaving 15 bases between them.

CDR3 DNA sequence: TGCAGCGCGCGACTGGGAACTAACTATGGCTACACCTTC. This translates into CSARLGTNYGYTF. This chain joins TRBV29-1 and TRBJ1-2; D gene ambiguous. This CDR3 contains 13 residues. CDR1 SQVTM and CDR2 ANQGSEA come from the germline V gene. V was pared by 7 bases and J by 0 bases, with 12 bases between.

This chain joins TRBV7-3 and TRBJ1-1; 7 nucleotides align to TRBD1. CDR1 and CDR2 (germline): SGHTA, FQGTGA. Trimming removed 5 bases from V and 10 bases from J; junction bases left unmatched: 10. This CDR3 is built from 13 residues. CDR3 nucleotide sequence: TGTGCCAGCAGCCTTGACAGGGAAATGGTAGCTTTCTTT. Encoded protein: CASSLDREMVAFF.

DNA for the CDR3: TGTGCCAGCAGCGTAGGACTGGGGGCGGTAAGCTCCTACGAGCAGTACTTC. It specifies CASSVGLGAVSSYEQYF. The chain has TRBV9 and TRBJ2-7; possible D gene TRBD1, 6 bases. Germline loops: CDR1 SGDLS, CDR2 YYNGEE. This CDR3 comprises 17 residues. V dropped 0 bases and J dropped 0 bases, with 16 bases sitting between them.

This chain links TRBV5-1 with TRBJ1-3, with 7 bases fitting TRBD1. The CDR3 is 15 residues long. Germline V lookup: CDR1 SGHRS, CDR2 YFSETQ. V lost 0 bases and J lost 2; bases outside the gene matches: 2. The CDR3 bases are TGCGCCAGCAGCTTGGGACAGGGCCCTGGAAACACCATATATTTT. This codes for CASSLGQGPGNTIYF.

This rearrangement joins TRBV5-8 to TRBJ2-5; tentatively, D is TRBD1 or TRBD2 (5 bases each). CDR1 SGHTS and CDR2 YDEGEE come from the germline V gene. The V gene lost 9 bases and the J gene lost 4 bases, with 13 bases spanning the gap. The CDR3 contains 12 residues. In nucleotides, the CDR3 is TGTGCCACCCGGGGCGCGGGAGAGACCCAGTACTTC. It codes for CATRGAGETQYF.

The V call is TRBV7-9, the J call TRBJ2-7, with 8 positions matching TRBD2. Germline CDR1 is SEHNR and CDR2 is FQNEAQ (reference sequence). The trim removed 6 bases at V and 4 bases at J, leaving 2 bases unmatched. The CDR3 sequence is 12 residues long. The CDR3 bases are TGTGCCAGCAGAGGACTAGCTTACGAGCAGTACTTC. Its protein is CASRGLAYEQYF.

The V call is TRBV7-2, the J call TRBJ2-2; 8 nucleotides agree with TRBD1. The trim removed 4 bases at V and 4 bases at J, leaving 8 bases unmatched. Germline-derived CDR1 and CDR2 are SGHTA and FQGNSA. The CDR3 runs to 16 residues. The CDR3 DNA follows: TGTGCCAGCAGCTCTCGGACAGGGCCTTTCACCGGGGAGCTGTTTTTT. It yields the protein CASSSRTGPFTGELFF.

This chain connects TRBV28 to TRBJ2-5; the D gene is possibly TRBD2 (5 bases). The CDR3 has 15 amino acids. Germline V gives CDR1 MDHEN, CDR2 SYDVKM. Between the trimmed V and J ends, which lost 1 base and 2 bases, there was a span of 11 bases. This CDR3 reads CASSLLTGRQETQYF. The CDR3 bases are TGTGCCAGCAGTTTATTGACGGGGAGACAAGAGACCCAGTACTTC.

This clone showed up just once. V and J are TRBV10-3 and TRBJ2-5, with 8 bases matching TRBD2. Germline assignment: CDR1 ENHRY and CDR2 SYGVKD. The CDR3 has 13 residues. V lost 5 bases, J lost 3 bases, and 2 bases stayed unmatched. The CDR3 coding sequence is TGTGCCATCAGTACTAGCGGCGAAGAGACCCAGTACTTC. Its translation is CAISTSGEETQYF.

The chain uses TRBV4-1 and TRBJ1-6; D is perhaps TRBD1 (6 bases). The CDR3 covers 15 residues. Per the germline V gene, CDR1 is MGHRA and CDR2 is YSYEKL. The V end lost 1 base, the J end lost 10 bases, and 14 bases lay between the germline ends. The CDR3 DNA reads TGCGCCAGCAGCCAAGGTGGACAGTATGAATCACCCCTCCACTTT. This codes for CASSQGGQYESPLHF.

The count of this clone is one. The chain links TRBV7-2 to TRBJ1-2, with TRBD1 identical over 7 bases. This CDR3 spans 14 amino acids. Germline-derived CDR1 and CDR2 are SGHTA and FQGNSA. J lost 7 bases, V lost 5 bases, and 10 bases had no gene match. DNA for the CDR3: TGTGCCAGCAGCCAGCAGGAGGGGGCCGGTGGCTACACCTTC. Protein sequence: CASSQQEGAGGYTF.

This rearrangement joins TRBV4-1 to TRBJ1-2; 9 bases line up with TRBD1. Germline CDR1 is MGHRA and CDR2 is YSYEKL. The CDR3 has 15 amino acids. The J segment lost 4 bases and the V segment lost 2 bases, leaving 5 bases of the junction unmatched. The CDR3 bases are TGCGCCAGCAGCCAACTGTTGGGACAGGGCTATGGCTACACCTTC. Encoded protein: CASSQLLGQGYGYTF.

The rearrangement uses TRBV2 and TRBJ2-5; no reliable D call. CDR3 length: 12 residues. Between the trimmed V and J ends, which lost 1 base and 5 bases, there was a span of 5 bases. CDR1 and CDR2 from the germline V gene are SNHLY and FYNNEI. The CDR3 region has the DNA TGTGCCAGCAGTGAAGGAGAGGAGACCCAGTACTTC. This gives the protein CASSEGEETQYF.

This clone was counted only a few times. The rearrangement links TRBV18 to TRBJ2-2; the match to TRBD2 covers 9 bases. CDR3 size: 18 residues. J lost 4 bases, V lost 5 bases, and 14 bases had no gene match. The germline V gene has CDR1 KGHSH and CDR2 LQKENI. CDR3 loop: CASSFRLAGAWSTGELFF. In DNA form, the CDR3 reads TGTGCCAGCTCATTCCGCTTAGCGGGAGCGTGGAGCACCGGGGAGCTGTTTTTT.

This chain joins TRBV10-3 and TRBJ1-2; D might be TRBD1 (6 bases). Looked up from germline, CDR1 is ENHRY and CDR2 is SYGVKD. The CDR3 loop spans 14 amino acids. The V and J ends lost 0 bases and 3 bases respectively, with 8 bases between them. CDR3: CAISESGGDYGYTF. DNA for the CDR3: TGTGCCATCAGTGAGTCAGGGGGGGACTATGGCTACACCTTC.

In this sample, this clone turned up a few times. This rearrangement joins TRBV6-5 to TRBJ1-6, with TRBD1 matching 7 bases. This CDR3 is built from 14 residues. Germline trimming cut 5 bases from V and 9 bases from J; bases unmatched to any gene: 7. Germline CDR1 reads MNHEY; CDR2 reads SVGAGI. For the CDR3, the DNA is TGTGCCAGCAGTACAGGGGATTTAGGTTCACCCCTCCACTTT. Translated, it gives CASSTGDLGSPLHF.

This chain joins TRBV9 and TRBJ2-1; 10 bases map to TRBD1. From germline, CDR1 is SGDLS and CDR2 YYNGEE. V lost 2 bases to trimming and J lost 0 bases; unmatched junction nucleotides: 8. The CDR3 has 18 residues. CDR3 residues: CASSVDRGHQSSYNEQFF. Here the CDR3 DNA reads TGTGCCAGCAGCGTCGACAGGGGGCATCAGAGCTCCTACAATGAGCAGTTCTTC.

The CDR3 loop is CASSLRSGLSYGYTF. The CDR3 region has the DNA TGTGCCAGCAGTTTACGTTCGGGGTTGAGCTATGGCTACACCTTC. The V and J genes are TRBV27 and TRBJ1-2; D unresolved. Deletions cut 2 bases from V and 4 bases from J, with 14 bases between. The V gene's germline CDR1 is MNHEY and CDR2 SMNVEV (reference sequence). The CDR3 runs to 15 residues.

The chain combines TRBV7-2 with TRBJ2-7; 7 nucleotides agree with TRBD1. CDR1 and CDR2 (germline): SGHTA, FQGNSA. With V trimmed by 5 bases and J by 0 bases, 4 bases remained unmatched. The CDR3 totals 14 residues. CDR3 sequence reads: CASSRDSSSYEQYF. CDR3 nucleotide sequence: TGTGCCAGCAGCCGGGACAGTAGCTCCTACGAGCAGTACTTC.

The gene calls are TRBV28 and TRBJ1-5, with TRBD1 identical over 11 bases. Germline CDR1 is MDHEN and CDR2 is SYDVKM. V trimming: 4 bases; J trimming: 6 bases; junction bases outside the gene matches: 8. The CDR3 contains 16 residues. The CDR3 here is CASSYWTGGFGQPQHF. The CDR3 region has the DNA TGTGCCAGCAGTTACTGGACAGGGGGCTTCGGTCAGCCCCAGCATTTT.

This clone showed up just once. The J gene is TRBJ2-3, the V gene TRBV6-5; TRBD2 matches 10 bases. CDR3 length: 14 residues. The V segment lost 8 bases and the J segment 1 base; nucleotides outside the gene matches: 3. Per germline, CDR1 MNHEY and CDR2 SVGAGI. The CDR3 DNA reads TGTGCCAGCGAAACTAGCGGGGGCACAGATACGCAGTATTTT. Translated, it gives CASETSGGTDTQYF.